These 28 T cell receptor beta chains were all obtained from the same sample, sequenced in a study of beta chain features in type 1 diabetes (dated by TCRdb to the late 2010s). The study at large found these results: In all four CD4+ subsets, TCRB CDR3 length was moderately but significantly shorter in type 1 diabetes patients.

These TCRs' antigens remain unknown. Library method: the immunoSEQ multiplex PCR assay. The entire isolated RNA was reverse transcribed using the High Capacity cDNA Reverse Transcription Kit, and thus expressed TCRB transcripts were sequenced. The clones in this table, taken by TCRdb from immuneACCESS, are in-frame only. Not every clone is retained; where verified, under half of the shortfall comes from an unresolved V gene, and the cause of the rest is unknown. Present in this sample are around 650,000 clones, roughly an eighth of which were seen just once. Clones ranked in the top ten supply over 0.1% of the sample. Sequencing was done on a sample of naive CD4+ T cells from blood. The cell subset or site label on this specimen signifies: true naive CD4+ T cells. Receptors were obtained from a man younger than 45 with type 1 diabetes.

This clone was seen a handful of times. At one boundary the junction diverges from the germline segment, which might be a read error. This sequence joins TRBV28 and TRBJ2-1; possibly TRBD1 or TRBD2 for D (5 bases each). From germline, CDR1 is MDHEN and CDR2 SYDVKM. CDR3 length: 19 amino acids. The DNA for the CDR3 is TGTGCCAGCAGTTTGCACGACACTCCCGGGACCTCCTCCTCCAATGAGCAGTTCTTC. It specifies CASSLHDTPGTSSSNEQFF.

The chain joins TRBV7-3 to TRBJ2-3; D remains unclear. Germline V gene lookup returns CDR1 SGHTA and CDR2 FQGTGA. The CDR3 consists of 13 residues. The germline V and J ends were trimmed by 2 bases and 1 base, with 4 bases remaining between them. Here the CDR3 reads CASSLARTDTQYF. The CDR3, as DNA: TGTGCCAGCAGCTTAGCGCGCACAGATACGCAGTATTTT.

The chain joins TRBV5-1 to TRBJ2-1, with TRBD1 matching 7 bases. CDR3 length equals 14 residues. J was trimmed by 6 bases and V by 3 bases; bases with no gene match: 6. Germline assignment: CDR1 SGHRS and CDR2 YFSETQ. CDR3 nucleotides: TGCGCCAGCAGCTCCACAGGGGACGGCAATGAGCAGTTCTTC. Translation: CASSSTGDGNEQFF.

In its sample, this clone was seen a few times. The chain carries TRBV7-9 and TRBJ1-1; 9 positions match TRBD1. J was trimmed by 1 base and V by 1 base; bases with no gene match: 4. The V gene's germline CDR1 is SEHNR and CDR2 FQNEAQ (reference sequence). The CDR3 consists of 16 residues. CDR3 sequence: CASSLEPGQGNTEAFF. The CDR3 DNA follows: TGTGCCAGCAGCTTAGAGCCGGGACAGGGGAACACTGAAGCTTTCTTT.

This clone has more than one count but fewer than ten. The chain couples TRBV30 to TRBJ2-1; D is possibly TRBD1 (6 bases). The V end was cut by 1 base, the J end by 3 bases, with 13 bases between. The CDR3 contains 15 residues. Germline CDR1 reads GTSNPN; CDR2 reads SVGIG (reference sequence). The CDR3 loop reads CAWSAKTGYYNEQFF. The CDR3 DNA is TGTGCCTGGAGTGCCAAGACAGGTTACTACAATGAGCAGTTCTTC.

This clone was seen more than once but under ten times. The J gene is TRBJ1-5, the V gene TRBV2; weak D call: TRBD1 (5 bases). The CDR3 length is 13 residues. The V end was cut by 4 bases, the J end by 5 bases, with 9 bases between. Germline V lookup: CDR1 SNHLY, CDR2 FYNNEI. The CDR3 region has the DNA TGTGCCAGCAGTGTAGTAGGGGATCAGCCCCAGCATTTT. This gives the protein CASSVVGDQPQHF.

In regard to this clone: The same CDR3 arises from other DNA sequences in this sample as well. The V gene is TRBV7-2, the J gene TRBJ2-5, with a possible D match to TRBD1 (6 bases). V lost 3 bases, J lost 2 bases, and 10 bases lay in between. The CDR3 runs 14 residues. Germline V gives CDR1 SGHTA, CDR2 FQGNSA. CDR3 amino acids: CASSFQGRQETQYF. The CDR3 DNA is TGTGCCAGCAGCTTCCAGGGGAGACAAGAGACCCAGTACTTC.

This chain joins TRBV5-6 and TRBJ1-1; D possibly corresponds to TRBD1 (6 bases). Looked up from germline, CDR1 is SGHDT and CDR2 is YYEEEE. This CDR3 has 14 residues. V lost 1 base and J lost 1, with 8 bases in between. CDR3 sequence: CASSLRTANTEAFF. The CDR3 DNA follows: TGTGCCAGCAGCTTGAGGACAGCGAACACTGAAGCTTTCTTT.

The rearrangement links TRBV28 to TRBJ2-1; TRBD1 is a possible D gene (6 bases). The germline V gene has CDR1 MDHEN and CDR2 SYDVKM. This CDR3 spans 11 amino acids. V lost 6 bases and J lost 14, with 14 bases in between. CDR3 DNA: TGTGCCAGCAGCGCCGCTCCAGGGGAGTTCTTC. It yields the protein CASSAAPGEFF.

The chain is built from TRBV19 and TRBJ2-1, with D uncertain. V gave up 1 base and J gave up 2 bases, with 12 bases separating them. Looked up from germline, CDR1 is LNHDA and CDR2 is SQIVND (reference sequence). The CDR3 consists of 16 residues. For the CDR3, the DNA is TGTGCCAGTAGTATAGCGCCTATCCGGCCCTACAATGAGCAGTTCTTC. Its protein is CASSIAPIRPYNEQFF.

The genes are TRBV7-9 and TRBJ2-7, with TRBD1 identical over 8 bases. Germline CDR1 SEHNR, CDR2 FQNEAQ (reference sequence). With 3 bases clipped from V and 0 bases from J, the junction kept 4 bases outside the gene matches. The CDR3 extends over 15 amino acids. DNA for the CDR3: TGTGCCAGCAGCTTTACAGGGGGAAGCTCCTACGAGCAGTACTTC. This codes for CASSFTGGSSYEQYF.

There are a few counts of this clone. The V gene is TRBV29-1, the J gene TRBJ1-2; no definite D call. CDR1 and CDR2 (germline): SQVTM, ANQGSEA. V dropped 3 bases and J dropped 1 base, with 12 bases sitting between them. The CDR3 runs 14 residues. CDR3 sequence: CSVEVLGGNYGYTF. The CDR3 nucleotides are TGCAGCGTTGAGGTTTTAGGCGGTAACTATGGCTACACCTTC.

The chain recombines TRBV7-2 with TRBJ1-6; 8 bases match TRBD1. The CDR3 is made up of 14 amino acids. Looked up from germline, CDR1 is SGHTA and CDR2 is FQGNSA. V dropped 5 bases and J dropped 8; count of bases not matched to a gene: 5. DNA of the CDR3: TGTGCCAGCAGCCTACAGGGGGTCGATTCACCCCTCCACTTT. Protein: CASSLQGVDSPLHF.

On this clone itself: One end of the junction does not line up with germline, which may come from a read error. This chain links TRBV7-7 with TRBJ2-5; D perhaps matches TRBD2 (6 bases). The CDR3 sequence is 14 residues long. CDR1 and CDR2 from the germline V gene are SSHAT and FNYEAQ (reference sequence). CDR3 in DNA: TGTGCTAGCAGCCCAGAACTAGCCTTAGAGACCCAGTACTTC. Translation: CASSPELALETQYF.

This clone has only a few counts. A read error may account for a junction end that differs from germline. The rearrangement uses TRBV5-1 and TRBJ2-7; D is possibly TRBD1 (6 bases). CDR1 and CDR2 (germline): SGHRS, YFSETQ. CDR3 length equals 18 residues. As DNA, the CDR3 is TGCGCCAGCAGATTGGGCCACCGTTACCGGGACAAGGACCTCGAGCAGTACTTC. Translation: CASRLGHRYRDKDLEQYF.

The genes are TRBV4-3 and TRBJ2-7; 7 bases line up with TRBD2. CDR3 length: 15 amino acids. Germline-derived CDR1 and CDR2 are LGHNA and YSLEER. The V and J ends lost 0 bases and 4 bases, in that order; junction bases with no gene match: 6. DNA for the CDR3: TGCGCCAGCAGCCAAGATGGAGCGGGAATTTACGAGCAGTACTTC. Translated: CASSQDGAGIYEQYF.

This rearrangement joins TRBV6-1 to TRBJ2-5, with D hard to call. The CDR3 length is 11 residues. The germline V and J ends were trimmed by 3 bases and 1 base, with 0 bases remaining between them. Germline V gene lookup returns CDR1 MNHNS and CDR2 SASEGT. CDR3 DNA: TGTGCCAGCAGTGACCAAGAGACCCAGTACTTC. Translation gives CASSDQETQYF.

The J gene is TRBJ2-3, the V gene TRBV2, with D unclear. Germline V CDR1 and CDR2: SNHLY, FYNNEI. This CDR3 has 14 residues. The germline V and J ends were trimmed by 3 bases and 0 bases, with 7 bases remaining between them. Here the CDR3 DNA reads TGTGCCAGCAGTGACAGGAGTAGCACAGATACGCAGTATTTT. It yields the protein CASSDRSSTDTQYF.

This chain links TRBV7-2 with TRBJ1-5, with 8 bases identical to TRBD1. The CDR3 length is 15 residues. The ends lost 2 bases at V and 8 bases at J; junction bases unmatched: 8. Germline V gives CDR1 SGHTA, CDR2 FQGNSA. In nucleotides, the CDR3 is TGTGCCAGCAGCTTACGTCCGACAGGGGAAAAGCCCCAGCATTTT. Encoded protein: CASSLRPTGEKPQHF.

The chain links TRBV6-5 to TRBJ1-4; tentatively, D is TRBD1 (5 bases). The CDR3 extends over 15 amino acids. The V end lost 6 bases, the J end lost 8 bases, and 19 bases lay between the germline ends. Germline V gives CDR1 MNHEY, CDR2 SVGAGI. CDR3 DNA sequence: TGTGCCAGCAGCCCCCGAGGGACGCGAAGCGAAAAACTGTTTTTT. Translating it yields CASSPRGTRSEKLFF.

The chain has TRBV5-4 and TRBJ1-2; D remains unclear. Germline V gene lookup returns CDR1 SGHNT and CDR2 YYREEE (reference sequence). The CDR3 extends over 12 amino acids. V shed 0 bases and J shed 6 bases, with 6 bases lying between them. The CDR3 spells CASSLARNGYTF. The CDR3 DNA sequence: TGTGCCAGCAGCTTGGCCAGGAATGGCTACACCTTC. Supplemented by reference TRBV5-4 and TRBJ1-2, the full variable domain reads ETGVTQSPTHLIKTRGQQVTLRCSSQSGHNTVSWYQQALGQGPQFIFQYYREEENGRGNFPPRFSGLQFPNYSSELNVNALELDDSALYLCASSLARNGYTFGSGTRLTVV.

The chain employs TRBV4-2 and TRBJ2-3; tentative D call: TRBD2 (9 bases). Trimming cost V 2 bases and J 3 bases, with 18 bases left between them. Germline CDR1 LGHNA, CDR2 YNFKEQ. The CDR3 spans 17 residues. CDR3 sequence: CASSQKTGAGGTDTQYF. CDR3 DNA: TGTGCCAGCAGCCAAAAGACAGGGGCGGGGGGGACAGATACGCAGTATTTT.

The chain is built from TRBV28 and TRBJ1-2; TRBD1 might be the D (6 bases). This CDR3 spans 14 amino acids. The ends were cut back, 7 bases at V and 4 bases at J, with 16 bases in the middle. Germline V gene sequence: CDR1 MDHEN, CDR2 SYDVKM. Written as DNA, the CDR3 is TGTGCCAGCACCTCCTCCGGACAGATCTATGGCTACACCTTC. Encoded protein: CASTSSGQIYGYTF.

The chain carries TRBV29-1 and TRBJ2-5; either TRBD1 or TRBD2 may fit D (7 bases each). This CDR3 is built from 12 residues. In germline, CDR1 is SQVTM, CDR2 ANQGSEA. The CDR3 is CSGGGSQETQYF. CDR3 bases: TGCTCAGGGGGAGGGTCCCAGGAGACCCAGTACTTC.

The V gene is TRBV4-3, the J gene TRBJ1-2; D is ambiguous. V was pared by 0 bases and J by 4 bases, with 12 bases between. Germline CDR1 reads LGHNA; CDR2 reads YSLEER. The CDR3 spans 15 residues. CDR3 amino acids: CASSQDRPTFYGYTF. The CDR3 region has the DNA TGCGCCAGCAGCCAAGATAGGCCCACCTTCTATGGCTACACCTTC.

This clone turned up a few times. The V and J genes are TRBV3-2 and TRBJ1-2. TRBV3-2 is recorded as a pseudogene. The CDR3 runs 9 residues. CDR3 residues: CALVYGYTF. As DNA, the CDR3 is TGTGCACTAGTCTATGGCTACACCTTC.

The J gene is TRBJ2-1, the V gene TRBV5-8; D perhaps matches TRBD1 (5 bases). Germline loops: CDR1 SGHTS, CDR2 YDEGEE. The CDR3 has 18 residues. V was pared by 0 bases and J by 7 bases, with 23 bases between. This CDR3 is CASSLGHSQDEVWNEQFF. CDR3 nucleotides: TGTGCCAGCAGCTTGGGACATTCACAGGATGAAGTTTGGAATGAGCAGTTCTTC.

This clone was recorded a few times. The chain joins TRBV7-9 to TRBJ2-2; TRBD2 is a possible D gene (5 bases). The CDR3 is 14 amino acids. Germline V gene sequence: CDR1 SEHNR, CDR2 FQNEAQ (reference sequence). Deletions cut 7 bases from V and 5 bases from J, with 14 bases between. The CDR3 bases are TGTGCCAGCACCGGAGTGTCGGGGACCGGGGAGCTGTTTTTT. Amino acids: CASTGVSGTGELFF.